The rows below give T cell receptor beta chains drawn from one sample of a study of beta chain features in type 1 diabetes. Here immunoSEQ multiplex PCR was the method, and the copy in TCRdb shows in-frame clones only, minus some. This sample has hundreds of thousands of clones, with around 15% found just once. Sequencing input: naive CD4+ T cells from blood. The source of these receptors is a man aged 18 to 29 with type 1 diabetes. Both conserved end residues are part of each CDR3. The D gene is left open where the match is weak. A row's size may be missing; if present it is once, few, many or a size class.

-	TRBJ1-2	TRBD1	TRBV4-3	TGCGCCAGCAGCCAAGATATACATAGGGGGCTCGATGGCTACACCTTC	CASSQDIHRGLDGYTF
few	TRBJ1-6	-	TRBV7-2	TGTGCCAGCAGCTCCCGGGAGAACAATTCACCCCTCCACTTT	CASSSRENNSPLHF
-	TRBJ1-4	-	TRBV30	TGTGCCTGGAGTAGGCTCGGGAATGAAAAACTGTTTTTT	CAWSRLGNEKLFF
-	TRBJ1-2	-	TRBV25-1	TGTGCCAGCAGTGACGGGGGAAGAGAGTACACCTTC	CASSDGGREYTF
few	TRBJ2-5	-	TRBV7-3	TGTGCCAGCAGCTTAGAGGGGACCGCGCCCCAGTACTTC	CASSLEGTAPQYF
few	TRBJ2-4	-	TRBV19	TGTGCCAGTAGTATAACCAGGGAGATTGCCAAAAACATTCAGTACTTC	CASSITREIAKNIQYF
few	TRBJ2-5	-	TRBV11-2	TGTGCCAGCAGCCTCGCGCACCAAGAGACCCAGTACTTC	CASSLAHQETQYF
-	TRBJ2-7	TRBD1	TRBV9	TGTGCCAGCAGCGTAGGGACAGGCGTCTACGAGCAGTACTTC	CASSVGTGVYEQYF
few	TRBJ2-2	-	TRBV30	TGTGCCTGGAGACGGTCCCCCAGAAGGGAGCTGTTTTTT	CAWRRSPRRELFF
-	TRBJ2-1	TRBD2	TRBV5-1	TGCGCCAGCAGCTTCCCCTCAGCGGGACCGGGGGATGAGCAGTTCTTC	CASSFPSAGPGDEQFF
-	TRBJ2-5	-	TRBV30	TGTGCCTGGAGTGTACGAAGTGGGGGGGAGACCCAGTACTTC	CAWSVRSGGETQYF
-	TRBJ2-5	-	TRBV9	TGTGCCAGCCGTGGGGGGGCTATGGAGACCCAGTACTTC	CASRGGAMETQYF
-	TRBJ2-5	-	TRBV7-9	TGTGCCAGCAGCTTAGAGGGACACCAGTACCAAGAGACCCAGTACTTC	CASSLEGHQYQETQYF
few	TRBJ1-3	-	TRBV5-1	TGCGCCAGCAGCGCGGGCGGTGGCGATGGTGGAAACACCATATATTTT	CASSAGGGDGGNTIYF
few	TRBJ2-4	TRBD1	TRBV10-3	TGTGCCATCAGTGAAAGGGGACAGGGCAACATTCAGTACTTC	CAISERGQGNIQYF
-	TRBJ1-2	-	TRBV2	TGTGCCAGCAGATACGGGACATCCGAGTATGGCTACACCTTC	CASRYGTSEYGYTF
few	TRBJ2-2	TRBD2	TRBV9	TGTGCCAGCAGCGTAGATCTAGCGGGGAATACCGGGGAGCTGTTTTTT	CASSVDLAGNTGELFF
-	TRBJ2-2	TRBD2	TRBV5-4	TGTGCCAGCAGCTTGCCAGGACTAGCGGGAGGGCCCACCGGGGAGCTGTTTTTT	CASSLPGLAGGPTGELFF
-	TRBJ2-7	-	TRBV4-1	TGCGCCAGCAGCCAAGATCGGGACCGCCGGGAGCAGTACTTC	CASSQDRDRREQYF
-	TRBJ1-4	-	TRBV29-1	TGCAGCGTGGGGGCAACTAATGAAAAACTGTTTTTT	CSVGATNEKLFF
-	TRBJ2-4	-	TRBV7-2	TGTGCCAGCAGCATAAGGGGAGGTTGGGACATTCAGTACTTC	CASSIRGGWDIQYF
few	TRBJ2-7	-	TRBV4-3	TGCGCCAGCAGCCAAAAAGCCTGGTTCGACGAGCAGTACTTC	CASSQKAWFDEQYF
-	TRBJ2-5	TRBD2	TRBV5-1	TGCGCCAGCAATAGCGGGAGCGGGGAGACCCAGTACTTC	CASNSGSGETQYF
few	TRBJ2-3	-	TRBV7-2	TGTGCCAGCAGCTTCCTGTCGCGGGGGCCCCGCACAGATACGCAGTATTTT	CASSFLSRGPRTDTQYF
-	TRBJ2-1	-	TRBV29-1	TGCAGCGTCCGCAGCTCCTACAATGAGCAGTTCTTC	CSVRSSYNEQFF
few	TRBJ2-7	TRBD1	TRBV29-1	TGCAGCGTTAGAACAGGGGGCTCCTACGAGCAGTACTTC	CSVRTGGSYEQYF
-	TRBJ2-7	-	TRBV6-5	TGTGCCAGCAGTTACAATGCCCCATACGAGCAGTACTTC	CASSYNAPYEQYF
-	TRBJ2-3	TRBD2	TRBV7-9	TGTGCCAGCAGCTCAATAGCGGGAGCCCGCACAGATACGCAGTATTTT	CASSSIAGARTDTQYF
-	TRBJ1-1	-	TRBV30	TGTGCCTGGAGTACCCAGGGGAGCACTGAAGCTTTCTTT	CAWSTQGSTEAFF
-	TRBJ1-2	-	TRBV28	TGTGCCAGCTTTGCGTTGGTCGGCTACACCTTC	CASFALVGYTF
few	TRBJ1-5	-	TRBV9	TGTGCCAGCAGCGTAGAGGACCTCGTCCATCAGCCCCAGCATTTT	CASSVEDLVHQPQHF
-	TRBJ2-7	TRBD1	TRBV5-4	TGTGCCAGCAGCTTGGCGGGACAGGGGTACCACGAGCAGTACTTC	CASSLAGQGYHEQYF
few	TRBJ2-7	-	TRBV7-9	TGTGCCAGCAGCTTCCTGACCAGGGGAGGAGACGAGCAGTACTTC	CASSFLTRGGDEQYF
-	TRBJ2-7	TRBD1	TRBV5-4	TGTGCCAGCAGCGCCGGACGGGACAGCTACTACGAGCAGTACTTC	CASSAGRDSYYEQYF
-	TRBJ2-5	TRBD1	TRBV9	TGTGCCAGCGCTCGGCAGGGGGTACAAGAGACCCAGTACTTC	CASARQGVQETQYF
-	TRBJ1-5	-	TRBV25-1	TGTGCCAGCAGTGAATCAGGACGTTCCAATCAGCCCCAGCATTTT	CASSESGRSNQPQHF
-	TRBJ1-1	-	TRBV5-6	TGTGCCAGCAGCCCAGCCGGGGGAACGCTGAACACTGAAGCTTTCTTT	CASSPAGGTLNTEAFF